The subject of this entry is one T cell receptor (beta chain). Clones were read by immunoSEQ multiplex PCR, and TCRdb kept only the in-frame ones, dropping some. This table holds 140,000 to 150,000 clones, 86% found once. The data derive from a study of blood T cell repertoires in COVID-19. Recovered participants had two consecutive negative NP/OP PCR tests, healthcare professional clearance, or symptom resolution. The clonotype comes from a man in his fifties or sixties who had recovered from COVID-19. The sample taken for sequencing was PBMCs or T cells enriched from blood (not recorded which).

The CDR3 nucleotides are TGTGCCAGCAGCTTGGACTCTTTTTCCTACAATGAGCAGTTCTTC. Its translation is CASSLDSFSYNEQFF. This chain links TRBV5-4 with TRBJ2-1; D call uncertain. Germline values: CDR1 SGHNT, CDR2 YYREEE (reference sequence). The CDR3 totals 15 residues. V lost 0 bases and J 1 base, leaving 8 bases between the germline ends. The whole variable domain, filled in from reference TRBV5-4 and TRBJ2-1, reads ETGVTQSPTHLIKTRGQQVTLRCSSQSGHNTVSWYQQALGQGPQFIFQYYREEENGRGNFPPRFSGLQFPNYSSELNVNALELDDSALYLCASSLDSFSYNEQFFGPGTRLTVL.